The 5 T cell receptor beta chains listed next were all sequenced from one sample in a study of cytomegalovirus exposure and HLA in healthy donors. Sequenced by immunoSEQ multiplex PCR; TCRdb stores in-frame clones only, minus some. The sample contains more than 70,000 clones, 94% of which appear only once. The sample was PBMCs. The receptor source for this set is a young woman in good health and CMV-seronegative.

This chain connects TRBV11-2 to TRBJ1-2; D is possibly TRBD1 (5 bases). Germline V gene data show CDR1 as SGHAT and CDR2 as FQNNGV. V was shortened by 0 bases and J by 4 bases, with 15 bases between the two germline ends. This CDR3 has 16 residues. Here the CDR3 reads CASSLDPGREAYGYTF. The CDR3 DNA sequence: TGTGCCAGCAGCTTAGACCCCGGCAGGGAGGCCTATGGCTACACCTTC.

This chain connects TRBV27 to TRBJ1-2; tentatively, D is TRBD1 (6 bases). Germline values: CDR1 MNHEY, CDR2 SMNVEV (reference sequence). Trimming removed 5 bases at V and 0 bases at J, with 10 bases between. The CDR3 totals 14 residues. CDR3 sequence reads: CASSPTGPNYGYTF. CDR3 bases: TGTGCCAGCAGTCCCACAGGGCCTAACTATGGCTACACCTTC.

This chain uses TRBV9 with TRBJ2-1; the D gene is possibly TRBD1 (5 bases). This CDR3 comprises 15 residues. In germline, CDR1 is SGDLS, CDR2 YYNGEE. V lost 0 bases to trimming and J lost 2 bases, with 9 bases between them. CDR3: CASSVATVPYNEQFF. The CDR3 nucleotides read TGTGCCAGCAGCGTAGCGACAGTCCCCTACAATGAGCAGTTCTTC.

The rearrangement uses TRBV11-2 and TRBJ2-7; 14 bases line up with TRBD2. Trimming cost V 5 bases and J 2 bases; bases outside gene matches: 2. Germline V gene sequence: CDR1 SGHAT, CDR2 FQNNGV. The CDR3 has 15 residues. The CDR3 loop is CASSVGLAGAYEQYF. The CDR3 DNA reads as TGTGCCAGCAGCGTGGGACTAGCGGGAGCCTACGAGCAGTACTTC.

The chain is built from TRBV27 and TRBJ2-7; D remains ambiguous. Per germline, CDR1 MNHEY and CDR2 SMNVEV (reference sequence). V lost 0 bases to trimming and J lost 2 bases, with 8 bases between them. The CDR3 totals 14 residues. DNA for the CDR3: TGTGCCAGCAGTTTATCGGGCCAGACCTACGAGCAGTACTTC. Protein: CASSLSGQTYEQYF.